This T cell receptor beta chain derives from a study of control samples from healthy donors and cancer patients (dated by TCRdb to about 2020). Preparation of the library involved the immunoSEQ multiplex PCR assay. TCRdb took this table from immuneACCESS and kept in-frame rearrangements with V and J called. Such tables lack part of the clones; where checked against another copy, unresolved V genes explain under half of the gap, and the rest is unexplained. This sample lists around 130,000 clones; 70% to 90% were detected once. 30% to 40% of the sample comes from the top ten. The CDR3 sequence holds 12 residues, the cysteine and phenylalanine included. Only CDR3 DNA is held: 36 bases, read in frame from base 1. The junction shows trimming of 6 bases on V and 7 bases on J, plus 10 bases between the germline ends. Sequences ENHRY (CDR1) and SYGVKD (CDR2) are obtained from the germline V gene. This clone was seen only a few times. Its antigen target is currently unknown. No per-base quality is available; no much larger clone lies one base away.

This sequence originates from a man aged 50 to 59 in good health. Sequencing used blood. The rearranged segments are TRBV10-3 and TRBJ2-1; no D gene can be assigned with confidence. The CDR3 region: CAISTLGNEQFF. The bases read TGTGCCATCAGCACGCTAGGTAATGAGCAGTTCTTC.